This TCR beta chain originates from a study of T cell responses to AZD1222 COVID-19 vaccine. Study background: Combined were second doses at about 4 or about 12 weeks. Study conclusions and caveats: Spike-wide vaccine-associated CD4 TCRs dominated at 160-218 and 743-854. Recipients of two AZD1222 doses showed rising Spike-specific TCR breadth and depth. Unmutated variant regions are reportedly the target of nearly half of TCRs that are spike-specific.

A remark on this clone: The antigen is undetermined.

This table comes from immunoSEQ multiplex PCR, and its TCRdb copy is limited to in-frame clones, with some not included. Of some 120,000 clones listed, about 90% were seen once; the top ten hold around 4%. This CDR3 has 13 amino acids. Trimming stripped 10 bases from V and 1 base from J, with 12 bases between. Germline loops: CDR1 ENHRY, CDR2 SYGVKD. The receptor was derived from an adult in good health. The sample here was peripheral blood, taken on day 0 of AZD1222 vaccination. The chain links TRBV10-3 to TRBJ2-3; perhaps TRBD2 as D (5 bases). The CDR3 DNA follows: TGTGCCACCACTAGTCTGGGCACAGATACGCAGTATTTT. Translated: CATTSLGTDTQYF.